This TCR beta chain appears in the sequencing data of a study of T cell clones after liver transplantation. Study as a whole: Blood was drawn pre-transplant, before withdrawal, and after full or failed withdrawal.

Trimming took 4 bases from V and 5 from J; bases not matched to a gene: 13. The CDR3 is 15 amino acids. The V gene's germline CDR1 is GTSNPN and CDR2 SVGIG (reference sequence). The table came from immunoSEQ multiplex PCR; TCRdb's copy has only in-frame clones and leaves some out. The table lists about 75,000 clones, 84% of them singletons. The material sequenced was CD4+ T cells from blood, taken less than 50 months after liver transplant. The chain is built from TRBV30 and TRBJ1-2, with 7 bases identical to TRBD1. The source is a human patient who received a liver transplant. Some T cells may be supplied by the graft donor. The CDR3 nucleotides are TGTGCCTGGACCCCTCGACAGGGATTCTTTTATGGCTACACCTTC. This sequence encodes CAWTPRQGFFYGYTF.